This entry lists 22 T cell receptor beta chains sequenced from one sample in a study of blood T cell repertoires in COVID-19. Some clones are missing from TCRdb's copy, which holds only in-frame ones; the method was immunoSEQ multiplex PCR. The sample has roughly 260,000 clones; around nine tenths are singletons. The source material was PBMCs or T cells enriched from blood (not recorded which). Receptors originate from a woman between 18 and 29 years old who had recovered from COVID-19.

V gene TRBV24-1 combines with J gene TRBJ2-2; TRBD2 is a possible D gene (7 bases). CDR1 and CDR2 (germline): KGHDR, SFDVKD. This CDR3 has 16 residues. The CDR3 DNA reads as TGTGCTACCGTAGGGGGAGGGGGACCGAACACCGGGGAGCTGTTTTTT. It is translated as CATVGGGGPNTGELFF.

This clone was seen a single time. This chain connects TRBV3-1 (or the pseudogene TRBV3-2) to TRBJ2-7; 10 bases are shared with TRBD2. CDR1 LGHDT and CDR2 YNNKEL come from the germline V gene (reference sequence). The CDR3 length is 16 residues. Trimming removed 4 bases from V and 3 bases from J; junction bases left unmatched: 9. CDR3 sequence (DNA): TGTGCCAGCAGCCGCGGGTGGGGACTAGCGATCTACGAGCAGTACTTC. It yields the protein CASSRGWGLAIYEQYF.

This chain uses TRBV6-2 or TRBV6-3 with TRBJ1-5, with 11 bases identical to TRBD1. CDR1 and CDR2 (germline): MNHEY, SVGEGT. The CDR3 totals 19 residues. Trimming removed 2 bases from V and 4 bases from J; junction bases left unmatched: 13. Here the CDR3 DNA reads TGTGCCAGCAGTTACCGCTCGGATCGGGACAGGGGGGAGAATCAGCCCCAGCATTTT. Its protein product is CASSYRSDRDRGENQPQHF.

The chain uses TRBV9 and TRBJ2-1; 9 nucleotides align to TRBD2. The CDR3 sequence is 16 residues long. V lost 4 bases and J lost 5; bases outside the gene matches: 10. Germline values: CDR1 SGDLS, CDR2 YYNGEE. CDR3 residues: CASSPTLSGGHNEQFF. The CDR3 DNA reads as TGTGCCAGCAGCCCTACCCTTAGCGGGGGCCACAATGAGCAGTTCTTC.

This sequence joins TRBV5-1 and TRBJ2-1; 15 positions match TRBD2. The J segment lost 0 bases and the V segment lost 3 bases, leaving 1 base of the junction unmatched. Germline assignment: CDR1 SGHRS and CDR2 YFSETQ. This CDR3 spans 17 amino acids. The CDR3 protein is CASSWTSGGGSYNEQFF. The CDR3 bases are TGCGCCAGCAGCTGGACTAGCGGGGGGGGCTCCTACAATGAGCAGTTCTTC.

The chain recombines TRBV18 with TRBJ1-2; D possibly corresponds to TRBD1 (6 bases). The CDR3 consists of 13 residues. V gave up 3 bases and J gave up 4 bases, with 9 bases separating them. Germline V gene sequence: CDR1 KGHSH, CDR2 LQKENI. This chain's CDR3 is CASSPGGLYGYTF. In DNA, the CDR3 is TGTGCCAGCTCACCGGGGGGGCTCTATGGCTACACCTTC.

The chain couples TRBV18 to TRBJ2-3, with 13 positions matching TRBD2. The CDR3 is made up of 17 amino acids. V trimming: 6 bases; J trimming: 5 bases; junction bases outside the gene matches: 11. CDR1 KGHSH and CDR2 LQKENI come from the germline V gene. In nucleotides, the CDR3 is TGTGCCAGCTCGCCCGGGACTAGCGGGATAGGGGAAGATACGCAGTATTTT. Translation gives CASSPGTSGIGEDTQYF.

This clone was detected only a few times. At one end the junction does not follow the germline gene, possibly because of a read error. The gene calls are TRBV5-8 and TRBJ2-7; possible D gene TRBD1, 5 bases. The CDR3 has 10 amino acids. CDR1 is SGHTS and CDR2 is YDEGEE in the germline V gene. The CDR3 reads CASKTTGHRF. DNA for the CDR3: TGTGCCAGCAAAACCACAGGACACCGCTTC.

J is TRBJ2-3 and V is TRBV10-1; tentative D call: TRBD2 (5 bases). Germline V lookup: CDR1 WNHNN, CDR2 SYGVQD (reference sequence). The CDR3 has 15 residues. V was trimmed by 3 bases and J by 2 bases, leaving 12 bases between them. Here the CDR3 DNA reads TGCGCCAGCAGTGACCGAGCGGAGGCCACAGATACGCAGTATTTT. This sequence encodes CASSDRAEATDTQYF.

The rearrangement links TRBV5-1 to TRBJ2-7; 12 bases match TRBD2. This CDR3 contains 16 residues. Germline V gene lookup returns CDR1 SGHRS and CDR2 YFSETQ. V dropped 0 bases and J dropped 5; count of bases not matched to a gene: 6. CDR3 loop: CASSLVLAGGGNEQYF. Here the CDR3 DNA reads TGCGCCAGCAGCTTGGTACTAGCGGGAGGTGGGAACGAGCAGTACTTC.

The gene calls are TRBV7-8 and TRBJ1-5, with D possibly TRBD1 on 5 matching bases. The ends were cut back, 5 bases at V and 3 bases at J, with 20 bases in the middle. Germline V gene data show CDR1 as SGHVS and CDR2 as FQNEAQ. This CDR3 is 17 amino acids long. CDR3 bases: TGTGCCAGCAGCCCCCGCCGGGGGTCTAGGAACAATCAGCCCCAGCATTTT. This gives the protein CASSPRRGSRNNQPQHF. Full variable domain (remainder filled in from reference TRBV7-8 and TRBJ1-5): GAGVSQSPRYKVAKRGQDVALRCDPISGHVSLFWYQQALGQGPEFLTYFQNEAQLDKSGLPSDRFFAERPEGSVSTLKIQRTQQEDSAVYLCASSPRRGSRNNQPQHFGDGTRLSIL.

The rearrangement uses TRBV7-3 and TRBJ2-5; 9 nucleotides line up with TRBD1. This CDR3 region has 15 residues. CDR1 and CDR2 (germline): SGHTA, FQGTGA. Trimming cost V 2 bases and J 7 bases; bases outside gene matches: 8. The CDR3 DNA sequence: TGTGCCAGCAGCTTACTGGGACAGGGAGCCGGGACCCAGTACTTC. Its protein product is CASSLLGQGAGTQYF.

The chain uses TRBV7-8 and TRBJ1-4; maybe TRBD1 (6 bases). This CDR3 contains 15 residues. CDR1 SGHVS and CDR2 FQNEAQ come from the germline V gene. Trimming left V 0 bases short and J 6 bases short, with 11 bases between. The DNA for the CDR3 is TGTGCCAGCAGCTTAGCTGGGGGCCGCGATGAAAAACTGTTTTTT. Translation: CASSLAGGRDEKLFF.

This clone was observed a handful of times. The chain employs TRBV15 and TRBJ1-6, with a possible D match to TRBD1 (6 bases). Germline CDR1 is LNHNV and CDR2 is YYDKDF (reference sequence). There are 17 residues in the CDR3. Trimming took off 0 bases at V and 6 bases at J, with 15 bases between the two ends. CDR3 sequence (DNA): TGTGCCACCAGCAGAGATTTTGACAGGTTCGGTAATTCACCCCTCCACTTT. Its translation: CATSRDFDRFGNSPLHF.

This clone was counted once. The chain employs TRBV30 and TRBJ2-6; TRBD1 aligns across 7 bases. The germline gives CDR1 GTSNPN, CDR2 SVGIG (reference sequence). This CDR3 is built from 16 residues. V was clipped by 5 bases and J by 0 bases; unmatched bases: 7. The CDR3 sequence is CAWARDSPSGANVLTF. The CDR3 DNA reads TGTGCCTGGGCAAGGGACAGTCCCTCTGGGGCCAACGTCCTGACTTTC.

The chain's CDR3 is CASSQVLQGKTEAFF. The CDR3 bases are TGCGCCAGCAGCCAAGTCTTACAGGGGAAGACTGAAGCTTTCTTT. The rearrangement uses TRBV4-3 and TRBJ1-1; TRBD1 matches at 7 bases. Germline V lookup: CDR1 LGHNA, CDR2 YSLEER. This CDR3 has 15 residues. Germline trimming cut 1 base from V and 5 bases from J; bases unmatched to any gene: 7.

This clone was recorded at least ten times. The chain employs TRBV6-5 and TRBJ1-5, with D maybe TRBD1 (6 bases). Germline V CDR1 and CDR2: MNHEY, SVGAGI. Trimming removed 6 bases from V and 4 bases from J, with 10 bases in between. This CDR3 spans 13 amino acids. The CDR3 is CASRPDRNQPQHF. Written as DNA, the CDR3 is TGTGCCAGCAGGCCGGACAGAAATCAGCCCCAGCATTTT.

J is TRBJ1-6 and V is TRBV6-5; D unclear. Germline loops: CDR1 MNHEY, CDR2 SVGAGI. The CDR3 loop spans 14 amino acids. V was clipped by 6 bases and J by 7 bases, with 13 bases between them. As DNA, the CDR3 is TGTGCCAGCAGGGCGCGGGGAGGGAATTCACCCCTCCACTTT. It yields the protein CASRARGGNSPLHF.

This CDR3 reads CASSIFASGSSYEQYF. CDR3 bases: TGTGCCAGTAGTATTTTTGCTAGCGGGAGCTCCTACGAGCAGTACTTC. V gene TRBV19 combines with J gene TRBJ2-7, with 10 bases identical to TRBD2. The trim removed 3 bases at V and 0 bases at J, leaving 5 bases unmatched. The CDR3 length is 16 residues. CDR1 is LNHDA, CDR2 SQIVND, per germline (reference sequence).

This clone was recorded a few times. This chain joins TRBV7-9 and TRBJ2-3, with 7 bases matching TRBD1. Germline V gene data show CDR1 as SEHNR and CDR2 as FQNEAQ (reference sequence). The V gene end was trimmed by 6 bases and the J gene end by 6 bases; junction bases not matched to a gene: 9. This CDR3 has 14 amino acids. CDR3 amino acids: CASSDDRAGDTQYF. The CDR3 region has the DNA TGTGCCAGCAGTGATGACAGGGCTGGTGATACGCAGTATTTT.

The chain has TRBV7-3 and TRBJ2-3; D ambiguous. CDR3 length: 14 amino acids. Between the trimmed V and J ends, which lost 2 bases and 0 bases, there was a span of 6 bases. Germline V CDR1 and CDR2: SGHTA, FQGTGA. This CDR3 reads CASSLFGSTDTQYF. The CDR3 bases are TGTGCCAGCAGCTTATTCGGGAGCACAGATACGCAGTATTTT.

The chain links TRBV19 to TRBJ2-7, with 8 positions matching TRBD1. Germline CDR1 reads LNHDA; CDR2 reads SQIVND (reference sequence). This CDR3 comprises 14 residues. V shed 5 bases and J 2 bases; nucleotides not matched to a gene: 5. CDR3 bases: TGTGCCAGTAGTTGGACAGGGACCACCTACGAGCAGTACTTC. Its protein is CASSWTGTTYEQYF.